The rows below give T cell receptor beta chains drawn from one sample of a study of T cell changes during pregnancy in multiple sclerosis. The repertoire was sequenced with immunoSEQ multiplex PCR; TCRdb's copy has only in-frame clones and lacks some. The sample holds around 49,000 clones; 95% are singletons and the top ten take over 4.5%. The sequencing used CD8+ T cells from peripheral blood mononuclear cells, collected in the first trimester of pregnancy. Receptors were obtained from a female donor with multiple sclerosis, enrolled in a pregnancy study. CDR3s include the opening cysteine and the closing phenylalanine or tryptophan. A D gene is named only where the DNA matches it firmly. Size is omitted from some rows. Given values are once, few, many or a class for expanded clones.

d_call: TRBD1
v_call: TRBV19
j_call: TRBJ2-7
clone_size: NA
cdr3_aa: CASSPPGTGAYEQYF
cdr3_nt: TGTGCCAGTAGTCCTCCCGGGACAGGGGCCTACGAGCAGTACTTC

d_call: NA
v_call: TRBV28
j_call: TRBJ2-7
clone_size: once
cdr3_aa: CASSTPGGGGHYEQYF
cdr3_nt: TGTGCCAGCAGTACCCCCGGAGGGGGGGGTCACTACGAGCAGTACTTC

d_call: TRBD1
v_call: TRBV11-2
j_call: TRBJ2-1
clone_size: NA
cdr3_aa: CASRGTGYNEQFF
cdr3_nt: TGTGCCAGCAGGGGGACAGGCTACAATGAGCAGTTCTTC

d_call: NA
v_call: TRBV19
j_call: TRBJ2-1
clone_size: NA
cdr3_aa: CASSMGDSSYNEQFF
cdr3_nt: TGTGCCAGTAGTATGGGGGACTCCTCCTACAATGAGCAGTTCTTC

d_call: NA
v_call: TRBV13
j_call: TRBJ2-7
clone_size: NA
cdr3_aa: CASSLAVEDYEQYF
cdr3_nt: TGTGCCAGCAGCTTAGCGGTGGAGGACTACGAGCAGTACTTC

d_call: NA
v_call: TRBV27
j_call: TRBJ1-1
clone_size: NA
cdr3_aa: CASILWGAEAFF
cdr3_nt: TGTGCCAGCATCCTCTGGGGAGCTGAAGCTTTCTTT

d_call: NA
v_call: TRBV14
j_call: TRBJ2-1
clone_size: NA
cdr3_aa: CASSQDLAEPYNEQFF
cdr3_nt: TGTGCCAGCAGCCAAGATTTAGCGGAACCCTACAATGAGCAGTTCTTC

d_call: TRBD2
v_call: TRBV27
j_call: TRBJ2-1
clone_size: NA
cdr3_aa: CASTPGGWNEQFF
cdr3_nt: TGTGCCAGCACCCCGGGGGGATGGAATGAGCAGTTCTTC

d_call: TRBD1
v_call: TRBV27
j_call: TRBJ2-1
clone_size: NA
cdr3_aa: CASSFGDRGTYNEQFF
cdr3_nt: TGTGCCAGCAGTTTTGGGGACAGGGGGACATACAATGAGCAGTTCTTC

d_call: NA
v_call: TRBV7-9
j_call: TRBJ2-7
clone_size: NA
cdr3_aa: CASSSVRGEQYF
cdr3_nt: TGTGCCAGCAGCTCAGTCAGGGGCGAGCAGTACTTC

d_call: NA
v_call: TRBV6-6
j_call: TRBJ1-1
clone_size: NA
cdr3_aa: CASSLAGETEAFF
cdr3_nt: TGTGCCAGCAGTTTAGCAGGGGAAACTGAAGCTTTCTTT

d_call: NA
v_call: TRBV11-2
j_call: TRBJ2-1
clone_size: NA
cdr3_aa: CASSLDRVRGNEQFF
cdr3_nt: TGTGCCAGCAGCTTAGATCGGGTCAGGGGCAATGAGCAGTTCTTC

d_call: NA
v_call: TRBV7-8
j_call: TRBJ2-2
clone_size: NA
cdr3_aa: CASSLGTVTGELFF
cdr3_nt: TGTGCCAGCAGCTTAGGGACAGTCACCGGGGAGCTGTTTTTT

d_call: NA
v_call: TRBV25-1
j_call: TRBJ1-4
clone_size: NA
cdr3_aa: CASRGGDVGLFF
cdr3_nt: TGTGCCAGCAGGGGGGGGGATGTAGGACTGTTTTTT

d_call: NA
v_call: TRBV4-1
j_call: TRBJ2-7
clone_size: NA
cdr3_aa: CASSQEGVGGYEQYF
cdr3_nt: TGCGCCAGCAGCCAAGAAGGGGTGGGTGGCTACGAGCAGTACTTC

d_call: NA
v_call: TRBV27
j_call: TRBJ1-1
clone_size: once
cdr3_aa: CASRGGARNTEAFF
cdr3_nt: TGTGCCAGCCGGGGGGGGGCGAGGAACACTGAAGCTTTCTTT

d_call: NA
v_call: TRBV6-5
j_call: TRBJ1-5
clone_size: NA
cdr3_aa: CASSLSPNQPQHF
cdr3_nt: TGTGCCAGCAGTTTGAGCCCCAATCAGCCCCAGCATTTT

d_call: NA
v_call: TRBV2
j_call: TRBJ1-4
clone_size: NA
cdr3_aa: CASRLPINEKLFF
cdr3_nt: TGTGCCAGCAGGCTACCAATTAATGAAAAACTGTTTTTT

d_call: TRBD1
v_call: TRBV27
j_call: TRBJ1-1
clone_size: NA
cdr3_aa: CASSSGQGNTEAFF
cdr3_nt: TGTGCCAGCAGTTCCGGACAGGGGAACACTGAAGCTTTCTTT

d_call: TRBD1
v_call: TRBV27
j_call: TRBJ1-2
clone_size: NA
cdr3_aa: CASSQQGAPTGADGYTF
cdr3_nt: TGTGCCAGCAGTCAACAAGGGGCCCCAACAGGGGCTGATGGCTACACCTTC